This TCR beta chain was sequenced during a study of CD8 T cells in ankylosing spondylitis. A quantitative 5'-RACE method, one with molecular barcodes, was used to make TCR beta libraries. Using its own MiXCR run on the 5' RACE reads, TCRdb lists one record per CDR3 protein. The sample has 350,000 or so distinct CDR3 sequences; roughly 8% are singletons. This clonotype was seen a handful of times. Its matching antigen is unknown. Study findings and constraints: Previously reported in reactive arthritis synovial fluid and blood were some of the motif variants. Apparently characteristic of ankylosing spondylitis blood was a TCR beta motif (about 8 highly homologous variants).

The germline V gene encodes CDR1 ENHRY and CDR2 SYGVKD. CDR3 length: 15 amino acids. V lost 6 bases, J lost 5 bases, and 16 bases lay in between. This clonotype originated in a male donor with ankylosing spondylitis. Sequencing was done on a sample of blood, either unsorted or a sorted T cell fraction (not recorded which). The chain carries TRBV10-3 and TRBJ2-2; D is perhaps TRBD2 (6 bases). CDR3 sequence reads: CAIRDLREVTGELFF. CDR3 sequence (DNA): TGTGCCATCAGGGATCTCAGGGAGGTTACCGGGGAGCTGTTTTTT.